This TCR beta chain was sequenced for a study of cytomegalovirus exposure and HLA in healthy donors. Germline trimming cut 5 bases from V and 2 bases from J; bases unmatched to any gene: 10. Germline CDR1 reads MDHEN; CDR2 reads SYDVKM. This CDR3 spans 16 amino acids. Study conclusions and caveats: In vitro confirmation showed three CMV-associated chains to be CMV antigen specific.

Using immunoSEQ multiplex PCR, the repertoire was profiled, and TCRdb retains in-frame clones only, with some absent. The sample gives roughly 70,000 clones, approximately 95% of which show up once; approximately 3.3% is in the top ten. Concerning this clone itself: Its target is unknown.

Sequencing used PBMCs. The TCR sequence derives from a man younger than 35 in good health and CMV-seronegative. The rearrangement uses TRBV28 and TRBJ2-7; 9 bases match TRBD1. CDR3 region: CASSLEPTGGPYEQYF. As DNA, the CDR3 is TGTGCCAGCAGTCTCGAACCGACAGGGGGGCCCTACGAGCAGTACTTC.